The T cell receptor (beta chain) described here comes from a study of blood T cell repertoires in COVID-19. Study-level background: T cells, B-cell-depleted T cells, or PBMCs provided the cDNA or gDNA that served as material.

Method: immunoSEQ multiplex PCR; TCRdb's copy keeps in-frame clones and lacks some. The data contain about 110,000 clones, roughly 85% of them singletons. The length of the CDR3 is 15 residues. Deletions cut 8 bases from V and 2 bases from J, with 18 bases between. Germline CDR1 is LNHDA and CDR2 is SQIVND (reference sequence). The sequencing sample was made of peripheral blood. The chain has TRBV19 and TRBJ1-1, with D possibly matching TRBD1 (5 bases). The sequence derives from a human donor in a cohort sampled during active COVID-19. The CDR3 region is CASLGRAGENTEAFF. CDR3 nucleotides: TGTGCCAGTTTGGGCAGGGCGGGGGAAAACACTGAAGCTTTCTTT. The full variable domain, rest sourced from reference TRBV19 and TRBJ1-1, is DGGITQSPKYLFRKEGQNVTLSCEQNLNHDAMYWYRQDPGQGLRLIYYSQIVNDFQKGDIAEGYSVSREKKESFPLTVTSAQKNPTAFYLCASLGRAGENTEAFFGQGTRLTVV.